The 2 T cell receptor beta chains below all came from one sample that was sequenced in a study of T cell repertoires in cytomegalovirus infection. Their antigens remain unidentified. TCRdb reprocessed the reads via MiXCR and lists one record per CDR3 protein. This table holds about 340,000 distinct CDR3 sequences, around 29% found once. This specimen consisted of cultured PBMCs, obtained from culture after CMV antigen stimulation. All receptors derive from a human donor in good health (CMV status not recorded). Some clones in this sample may be carry-over from other donors' samples.

This rearrangement joins TRBV4-1 to TRBJ2-1; maybe TRBD1 (6 bases). V gave up 2 bases and J gave up 3 bases, with 23 bases separating them. This CDR3 contains 19 residues. Germline V gene lookup returns CDR1 MGHRA and CDR2 YSYEKL. CDR3 amino acids: CASSQYLVLGAGDYNEQFF. CDR3 DNA sequence: TGCGCCAGCAGCCAATATCTTGTGTTGGGGGCCGGGGACTACAATGAGCAGTTCTTC.

This chain connects TRBV28 to TRBJ2-7; unclear D gene. This CDR3 comprises 15 residues. V lost 5 bases and J 0 bases, leaving 14 bases between the germline ends. Germline V gene lookup returns CDR1 MDHEN and CDR2 SYDVKM. CDR3 residues: CASSPMGVRSYEQYF. In DNA, the CDR3 is TGTGCCAGCAGTCCTATGGGCGTACGCTCCTACGAGCAGTACTTC. The entire variable domain, with the rest obtained from reference TRBV28 and TRBJ2-7, is as follows: DVKVTQSSRYLVKRTGEKVFLECVQDMDHENMFWYRQDPGLGLRLIYFSYDVKMKEKGDIPEGYSVSREKKERFSLILESASTNQTSMYLCASSPMGVRSYEQYFGPGTRLTVT.